These 16 T cell receptor beta chains originate from one sample sequenced in a study of T-cell memory formation after mild COVID-19. TCRdb re-derived calls from the 5' RACE reads in MiXCR, one entry per CDR3 protein. The data hold some 600,000 distinct CDR3 sequences, with 15% to 20% observed a single time. The specimen sequenced was PBMCs or a T cell subset sorted from them (not recorded which). Receptors originate from an adult woman who had mild COVID-19 (a few samples of this study predate the infection). Cell type and time point are not known.

The V gene is TRBV5-1, the J gene TRBJ1-1; D is possibly TRBD1 (5 bases). Germline assignment: CDR1 SGHRS and CDR2 YFSETQ. Trimming shortened V by 0 bases and J by 5 bases, and 11 bases separated the two germline ends. The CDR3 is 14 residues long. The CDR3, as DNA: TGCGCCAGCAGCTTGGGGGGGGTGGTTACTGAAGCTTTCTTT. It is translated as CASSLGGVVTEAFF.

This clonotype was seen repeatedly, ten times or more. The V call is TRBV5-1, the J call TRBJ1-1, with D possibly matching TRBD1 (5 bases). Germline V gives CDR1 SGHRS, CDR2 YFSETQ. V lost 0 bases, J lost 2 bases, and 8 bases lay in between. The CDR3 is 14 amino acids. The CDR3 region is CASSLVGGNTEAFF. The CDR3 DNA sequence: TGCGCCAGCAGCTTGGTTGGGGGTAACACTGAAGCTTTCTTT.

The table lists this clonotype with a few counts. The V and J genes are TRBV5-1 and TRBJ1-1, with D possibly being TRBD1 (5 bases). The CDR3 has 15 amino acids. Trimming removed 4 bases at V and 5 bases at J, with 18 bases between. Germline V gives CDR1 SGHRS, CDR2 YFSETQ. CDR3 sequence reads: CASSPRQRGETEAFF. DNA for the CDR3: TGCGCCAGCAGCCCCCGACAAAGGGGCGAAACTGAAGCTTTCTTT.

The J gene is TRBJ1-1, the V gene TRBV5-1; 12 bases are shared with TRBD1. Germline V gives CDR1 SGHRS, CDR2 YFSETQ. V gave up 0 bases and J gave up 5 bases; unmatched junction bases: 5. The CDR3 length is 16 residues. CDR3 residues: CASSLGDRGRSTEAFF. The CDR3 DNA follows: TGCGCCAGCAGCTTGGGGGACAGGGGGCGGAGTACTGAAGCTTTCTTT.

In its sample, this clonotype was seen a few times. The chain carries TRBV29-1 and TRBJ2-1, with D possibly matching TRBD2 (5 bases). Germline V CDR1 and CDR2: SQVTM, ANQGSEA. V lost 4 bases and J lost 7, with 11 bases in between. CDR3 length: 12 amino acids. CDR3 DNA: TGCAGCGTTGTTCTACCGGGGAATGAGCAGTTCTTC. This sequence encodes CSVVLPGNEQFF.

This clonotype was found a few times. This chain joins TRBV12-3 or TRBV12-4 and TRBJ2-1; TRBD1 matches 7 bases. J lost 8 bases, V lost 5 bases, and 3 bases had no gene match. This CDR3 has 12 residues. CDR3 sequence (DNA): TGTGCCAGCAGTAACGACAGGGATGAGCAGTTCTTC. Translating gives CASSNDRDEQFF.

This clonotype was observed a handful of times. This sequence joins TRBV19 and TRBJ1-5; no clear D gene. The germline gives CDR1 LNHDA, CDR2 SQIVND (reference sequence). V dropped 3 bases and J dropped 2 bases, with 11 bases sitting between them. This CDR3 is 15 amino acids long. Here the CDR3 DNA reads TGTGCCAGTAGTATCGCCCATAGTGGCAATCAGCCCCAGCATTTT. Protein sequence: CASSIAHSGNQPQHF.

This clonotype was counted a few times. The rearrangement uses TRBV6-5 and TRBJ2-5; 10 bases match TRBD1. Germline assignment: CDR1 MNHEY and CDR2 SVGAGI. This CDR3 is 15 amino acids long. The J segment lost 3 bases and the V segment lost 5 bases, leaving 6 bases of the junction unmatched. CDR3 sequence reads: CASSIGTGVKETQYF. The CDR3 DNA is TGTGCCAGCAGTATAGGGACAGGGGTAAAAGAGACCCAGTACTTC.

This clonotype was observed a handful of times. In DNA, the CDR3 is TGTGCCAGCAGTTACGGGGGCATAGCTAACTATGGCTACACCTTC. Encoded protein: CASSYGGIANYGYTF. The V gene is TRBV6-6, the J gene TRBJ1-2; maybe TRBD1 (6 bases). The CDR3 totals 15 residues. Germline loops: CDR1 MNHNY, CDR2 SVGAGI (reference sequence). Trimming removed 2 bases from V and 0 bases from J, with 10 bases in between.

This clonotype was picked up a small number of times. V gene TRBV30 combines with J gene TRBJ2-1; D remains ambiguous. Trimming left V 5 bases short and J 0 bases short, with 2 bases between. Germline V CDR1 and CDR2: GTSNPN, SVGIG (reference sequence). The CDR3 loop spans 11 amino acids. In DNA form, the CDR3 reads TGTGCCTGGGACTCCTACAATGAGCAGTTCTTC. Its protein is CAWDSYNEQFF.

This clonotype was picked up a small number of times. The chain links TRBV11-2 to TRBJ2-5; D is possibly TRBD2 (7 bases). Trimming cost V 1 base and J 4 bases, with 19 bases left between them. The CDR3 is 17 amino acids. Per the germline V gene, CDR1 is SGHAT and CDR2 is FQNNGV. CDR3 residues: CASSLGYKGGIGETQYF. The CDR3 DNA follows: TGTGCCAGCAGCTTAGGTTACAAGGGGGGGATAGGAGAGACCCAGTACTTC.

The CDR3: CASSYHFGAGPSSKNEQFF. The CDR3 region has the DNA TGTGCCAGCAGTTACCACTTCGGGGCCGGGCCTAGTAGTAAGAATGAGCAGTTCTTC. The chain links TRBV6-2 or TRBV6-3 to TRBJ2-1; D is tentatively TRBD1 or TRBD2 (5 bases each). CDR3 length equals 19 residues. Trimming left V 2 bases short and J 7 bases short, with 27 bases between. Germline CDR1 reads MNHEY; CDR2 reads SVGEGT.

This clonotype was recorded a few times. The chain links TRBV29-1 to TRBJ2-3; TRBD2 agrees at 8 bases. This CDR3 is 15 amino acids long. J lost 5 bases, V lost 3 bases, and 10 bases had no gene match. Germline V CDR1 and CDR2: SQVTM, ANQGSEA. In DNA, the CDR3 is TGCAGCGTTGATGCCACTAGCGGAGAGGGAGATACGCAGTATTTT. Encoded protein: CSVDATSGEGDTQYF.

This clonotype was counted a few times. The chain links TRBV20-1 to TRBJ2-7; D is undetermined. Trimming pared 0 bases from V and 2 bases from J, leaving 14 bases between. This CDR3 is built from 15 residues. The germline V gene has CDR1 DFQATT and CDR2 SNEGSKA (reference sequence). The CDR3 region has the DNA TGCAGTGCTAGAGATCTGGAGAGACAACCCTACGAGCAGTACTTC. Its protein product is CSARDLERQPYEQYF.

This clonotype was seen more than once but under ten times. The V and J genes are TRBV12-3 or TRBV12-4 and TRBJ2-1; TRBD2 matches at 12 bases. Trimming removed 7 bases from V and 12 bases from J; junction bases left unmatched: 13. CDR3 length: 15 residues. This chain's CDR3 is CASTTRLAGVEVQFF. In nucleotides, the CDR3 is TGTGCCAGCACTACGAGACTAGCGGGAGTTGAGGTGCAGTTCTTC.

The genes are TRBV18 and TRBJ2-1; 7 nucleotides match TRBD2. CDR3 length: 16 amino acids. The germline CDR1 and CDR2 sequences are KGHSH and LQKENI. Losses at the gene ends were 3 bases for V and 4 bases for J; bases not matched to a gene: 9. The CDR3 region is CASSPPNSGPYNEQFF. The CDR3 DNA follows: TGTGCCAGCTCACCCCCGAATAGCGGGCCTTACAATGAGCAGTTCTTC.